The 4 T cell receptor beta chains given below trace back to one sample, sequenced in a study of Ad26.COV2.S vaccination and SARS-CoV-2 variants. Treatment indicated: roughly 20 received Ad26.COV2.S at low or high dose, single or two shots; several received placebo; per-sample allocation not given. On day 63 after the first injection, vaccine and placebo recipients gave samples. The data were produced by immunoSEQ multiplex PCR, yet TCRdb's version contains in-frame clones alone and is incomplete. Here the sample spans approximately 410,000 clones, 92% being singletons. The specimen comprised peripheral blood, sampled in a trial of Ad26.COV2.S vaccine versus placebo. The source is a person aged 18 to 65 who received the Ad26.COV2.S COVID-19 vaccine or a placebo.

The rearrangement uses TRBV21-1 and TRBJ2-5. TRBV21-1 counts as a pseudogene. This CDR3 comprises 16 residues. The CDR3 nucleotides are TGTGCCAGCAGCAAAGAGATGTCCGGAAACCAAGAGACCCAGTACTTC. Its protein is CASSKEMSGNQETQYF.

This clone was found once. The chain is built from TRBV18 and TRBJ2-5, with 9 bases that match TRBD1. There are 14 residues in the CDR3. Germline loops: CDR1 KGHSH, CDR2 LQKENI. The ends lost 6 bases at V and 5 bases at J; junction bases unmatched: 7. This CDR3 reads CASSPGQGVETQYF. CDR3 DNA sequence: TGTGCCAGCTCCCCGGGACAGGGAGTGGAGACCCAGTACTTC. The full variable domain, its missing parts supplied by reference TRBV18 and TRBJ2-5, is NAGVMQNPRHLVRRRGQEARLRCSPMKGHSHVYWYRQLPEEGLKFMVYLQKENIIDESGMPKERFSAEFPKEGPSILRIQQVVRGDSAAYFCASSPGQGVETQYFGPGTRLLVL.

This chain uses TRBV12-5 with TRBJ2-3; TRBD2 matches at 8 bases. Germline CDR1 is LGHNT and CDR2 is FRNRAP. This CDR3 contains 16 residues. The ends lost 3 bases at V and 1 base at J; junction bases unmatched: 6. CDR3 protein: CASGLLRGAGTDTQYF. The CDR3, as DNA: TGTGCTAGTGGTTTATTGCGGGGGGCAGGCACAGATACGCAGTATTTT.

The chain combines TRBV18 with TRBJ2-7; TRBD1 is a possible D gene (6 bases). Germline V gene data show CDR1 as KGHSH and CDR2 as LQKENI. Deletions cut 3 bases from V and 2 bases from J, with 8 bases between. The CDR3 sequence is 13 residues long. CDR3 sequence reads: CASSPRGPYEQYF. As DNA, the CDR3 is TGTGCCAGCTCACCCAGGGGTCCCTACGAGCAGTACTTC.